One and the same sample provided the 14 T cell receptor beta chains below, sequenced in a study of T cell responses to AZD1222 COVID-19 vaccine. Sequencing used immunoSEQ multiplex PCR; TCRdb keeps in-frame clones, though not all of them. This table holds 90,000 to 120,000 clones, over 85% found once. This specimen was peripheral blood, taken on day 0 of AZD1222 vaccination. Every receptor here comes from an adult in good health.

The chain uses TRBV2 and TRBJ2-7; D is undetermined. Germline V lookup: CDR1 SNHLY, CDR2 FYNNEI. The CDR3 is 11 residues long. Trimming took off 7 bases at V and 3 bases at J, with 7 bases between the two ends. The CDR3, as DNA: TGTGCCAGCACCAGGAGCTACGAGCAGTACTTC. Residues: CASTRSYEQYF.

This chain joins TRBV5-5 and TRBJ2-7; D is uncertain. This CDR3 is built from 15 residues. Germline CDR1 is SGHKS and CDR2 is YYEKEE (reference sequence). Deletions cut 0 bases from V and 3 bases from J, with 13 bases between. The CDR3 here is CASSLGLLLDYEQYF. In DNA, the CDR3 is TGTGCCAGCAGCTTGGGACTGCTTCTGGACTACGAGCAGTACTTC. Full variable domain (missing parts from reference TRBV5-5 and TRBJ2-7): DAGVTQSPTHLIKTRGQQVTLRCSPISGHKSVSWYQQVLGQGPQFIFQYYEKEERGRGNFPDRFSARQFPNYSSELNVNALLLGDSALYLCASSLGLLLDYEQYFGPGTRLTVT.

The chain uses TRBV10-3 and TRBJ1-2; D possibly corresponds to TRBD1 (5 bases). Germline CDR1 is ENHRY and CDR2 is SYGVKD. V was shortened by 0 bases and J by 8 bases, with 13 bases between the two germline ends. This CDR3 is built from 14 residues. CDR3 DNA sequence: TGTGCCATCAGTGAGTCTCAGGGAAAGAGGGGCTACACCTTC. Residues: CAISESQGKRGYTF.

V gene TRBV5-1 combines with J gene TRBJ2-1; 9 positions agree with TRBD1. This CDR3 is 13 amino acids long. V trimming: 4 bases; J trimming: 8 bases; junction bases outside the gene matches: 4. From germline, CDR1 is SGHRS and CDR2 YFSETQ. The chain's CDR3 is CASSGGQGYEQFF. In nucleotides, the CDR3 is TGCGCCAGCAGCGGGGGACAGGGCTATGAGCAGTTCTTC.

The chain links TRBV11-3 to TRBJ2-5, with no clear D. Trimming left V 4 bases short and J 4 bases short, with 16 bases between. The germline V gene has CDR1 SGHNT and CDR2 YENEEA. The CDR3 runs to 15 residues. Here the CDR3 reads CASSSGSIRRETQYF. CDR3 DNA: TGTGCCAGCAGCTCCGGGTCGATACGCCGAGAGACCCAGTACTTC.

The chain links TRBV5-1 to TRBJ1-1; D not certain. The V and J ends lost 0 bases and 4 bases respectively, with 7 bases between them. The CDR3 loop spans 13 amino acids. Germline V CDR1 and CDR2: SGHRS, YFSETQ. This CDR3 is CASSLAGSTEAFF. CDR3 DNA sequence: TGCGCCAGCAGCTTGGCGGGTTCCACTGAAGCTTTCTTT. The full variable domain, with the rest looked up from reference TRBV5-1 and TRBJ1-1, is KAGVTQTPRYLIKTRGQQVTLSCSPISGHRSVSWYQQTPGQGLQFLFEYFSETQRNKGNFPGRFSGRQFSNSRSEMNVSTLELGDSALYLCASSLAGSTEAFFGQGTRLTVV.

V usage is TRBV2 and J usage is TRBJ2-2, with 8 positions matching TRBD2. Germline V CDR1 and CDR2: SNHLY, FYNNEI. Trimming removed 8 bases from V and 4 bases from J; junction bases left unmatched: 3. The CDR3 sequence is 13 residues long. CDR3 loop: CASRREATGELFF. Here the CDR3 DNA reads TGTGCCAGCCGGCGGGAGGCCACCGGGGAGCTGTTTTTT.

The chain joins TRBV7-3 to TRBJ1-1, with 8 positions matching TRBD1. With V trimmed by 5 bases and J by 11 bases, 7 bases remained unmatched. Germline V lookup: CDR1 SGHTA, CDR2 FQGTGA. The CDR3 covers 12 residues. Here the CDR3 DNA reads TGTGCCAGCAGCGCCGACAGGGGTGCGGCTTTCTTT. It is translated as CASSADRGAAFF.

This clone was detected only once. The gene calls are TRBV11-3 and TRBJ2-5; TRBD2 agrees at 13 bases. In germline, CDR1 is SGHNT, CDR2 YENEEA. Trimming took 4 bases from V and 5 from J; bases not matched to a gene: 7. The CDR3 is made up of 16 amino acids. The CDR3 loop reads CASSSRLAGGGETQYF. In DNA form, the CDR3 reads TGTGCCAGCAGCTCTCGACTAGCGGGAGGAGGGGAGACCCAGTACTTC.

The chain joins TRBV5-1 to TRBJ2-3, with 12 nucleotides matching TRBD2. With V trimmed by 4 bases and J by 0 bases, 3 bases remained unmatched. Per the germline V gene, CDR1 is SGHRS and CDR2 is YFSETQ. The CDR3 is made up of 16 amino acids. The CDR3 reads CASSTGLAGSTDTQYF. The CDR3 DNA follows: TGCGCCAGCAGCACCGGACTAGCGGGAAGCACAGATACGCAGTATTTT. Based on the CDR3 plus reference TRBV5-1 and TRBJ2-3, the full variable domain is KAGVTQTPRYLIKTRGQQVTLSCSPISGHRSVSWYQQTPGQGLQFLFEYFSETQRNKGNFPGRFSGRQFSNSRSEMNVSTLELGDSALYLCASSTGLAGSTDTQYFGPGTRLTVL.

The chain joins TRBV7-9 to TRBJ2-6; 11 bases line up with TRBD1. The CDR3 loop spans 16 amino acids. The germline gives CDR1 SEHNR, CDR2 FQNEAQ (reference sequence). V was pared by 8 bases and J by 0 bases, with 3 bases of the junction left unmatched. As DNA, the CDR3 is TGTGCCAGCCGGGACAGGGGGTCCTCTGGGGCCAACGTCCTGACTTTC. It codes for CASRDRGSSGANVLTF. Drawing the rest from reference TRBV7-9 and TRBJ2-6, the complete variable domain is DTGVSQNPRHKITKRGQNVTFRCDPISEHNRLYWYRQTLGQGPEFLTYFQNEAQLEKSRLLSDRFSAERPKGSFSTLEIQRTEQGDSAMYLCASRDRGSSGANVLTFGAGSRLTVL.

This clone appeared a single time. The J gene is TRBJ1-1, the V gene TRBV15; D is possibly TRBD1 (6 bases). Between the trimmed V and J ends, which lost 0 bases and 5 bases, there was a span of 13 bases. Looked up from germline, CDR1 is LNHNV and CDR2 is YYDKDF (reference sequence). This CDR3 is built from 15 residues. The CDR3 region is CATSRDMGARTEAFF. CDR3 nucleotides: TGTGCCACCAGCAGAGATATGGGGGCTCGGACTGAAGCTTTCTTT.

V usage is TRBV10-3 and J usage is TRBJ2-3, with D perhaps assigned TRBD1 or TRBD2 (5 bases each). Trimming left V 10 bases short and J 3 bases short, with 8 bases between. The germline V gene has CDR1 ENHRY and CDR2 SYGVKD. This CDR3 has 11 amino acids. The CDR3: CATWGTDTQYF. CDR3 sequence (DNA): TGTGCCACCTGGGGGACAGATACGCAGTATTTT.

The V gene is TRBV14, the J gene TRBJ2-7, with D possibly TRBD1 on 5 matching bases. The CDR3 length is 14 residues. Between the trimmed V and J ends, which lost 3 bases and 2 bases, there was a span of 11 bases. CDR1 SGHDN and CDR2 FVKESK come from the germline V gene. CDR3 amino acids: CASSQQGGPYEQYF. The CDR3 nucleotides are TGTGCCAGCAGCCAGCAGGGTGGACCCTACGAGCAGTACTTC.